This is a list of T cell receptor beta chains from one sample in a study of technical replicates of blood from four donors. The table came from immunoSEQ multiplex PCR; TCRdb's copy has only in-frame clones and leaves some out. The table records around 89,000 clones, around 96% of them present only once. Sequencing used T cells isolated from PBMCs. These receptor sequences come from a human donor in good health. Each CDR3 is given with its conserved first and last residue. D genes are given only for firm matches. The size of a clone is reported for some rows only, either as once, few or many, or as a class for expanded clones.

16	TRBV5-1	TRBJ1-1	once	TRBD1	CASSFKGQGWNTEAFF	TGCGCCAGCAGCTTCAAAGGACAGGGATGGAACACTGAAGCTTTCTTT
16	TRBV5-1	TRBJ2-5	-	TRBD2	CASSSVTSGGAETQYF	TGCGCCAGCAGCTCGGTGACTAGCGGGGGGGCCGAGACCCAGTACTTC
15	TRBV5-1	TRBJ1-2	-	TRBD1	CASSPPEGAHPGYTF	TGCGCCAGCAGCCCTCCGGAGGGGGCGCATCCTGGCTACACCTTC
14	TRBV18	TRBJ2-5	-	-	CASSPTTPTETQYF	TGTGCCAGCTCACCAACGACTCCGACAGAGACCCAGTACTTC
19	TRBV7-2	TRBJ2-6	-	-	CASPSIGAGPRSGANVLTF	TGTGCCAGCCCGAGTATAGGGGCGGGGCCCCGCTCTGGGGCCAACGTCCTGACTTTC
17	TRBV5-4	TRBJ2-2	-	TRBD2	CASSLALAGVDTGELFF	TGTGCCAGCAGCTTGGCTCTAGCGGGAGTCGACACCGGGGAGCTGTTTTTT
12	TRBV29-1	TRBJ2-5	-	TRBD1	CSARQGLETQYF	TGCAGCGCTCGACAGGGTCTAGAGACCCAGTACTTC
17	TRBV28	TRBJ1-5	-	-	CASRDTGAIYSNQPQHF	TGTGCCAGCAGAGATACAGGAGCGATCTATAGCAATCAGCCCCAGCATTTT
14	TRBV29-1	TRBJ1-2	-	TRBD1	CSVEDRGTNYGYTF	TGCAGCGTTGAGGACAGGGGAACTAACTATGGCTACACCTTC
16	TRBV9	TRBJ2-1	-	TRBD2	CASSVGAGPLYNEQFF	TGTGCCAGCAGCGTAGGAGCGGGACCGCTCTACAATGAGCAGTTCTTC
11	TRBV30	TRBJ1-2	-	-	CAWSVFLGYTF	TGTGCCTGGAGTGTCTTTTTGGGCTACACCTTC
15	TRBV11-3	TRBJ1-3	-	TRBD1	CASSTGTGAGNTIYF	TGTGCCAGCAGCACCGGGACAGGGGCTGGAAACACCATATATTTT
18	TRBV10-1	TRBJ2-1	once	TRBD2	CASSERRTSRSSYNEQFF	TGCGCCAGCAGTGAGCGGCGGACTAGCCGGAGCTCCTACAATGAGCAGTTCTTC
13	TRBV10-1	TRBJ1-2	-	TRBD1	CASSPDRVYGYTF	TGCGCCAGCAGTCCCGACAGGGTGTATGGCTACACCTTC
14	TRBV6-1	TRBJ1-1	once	-	CASSQGDRNTEAFF	TGTGCCAGCAGCCAAGGGGATAGAAACACTGAAGCTTTCTTT
14	TRBV7-2	TRBJ2-7	-	-	CASSSYLVEREQYF	TGTGCCAGCAGCTCCTACCTCGTAGAGCGGGAGCAGTACTTC
12	TRBV18	TRBJ2-3	-	-	CASSQVVDTQYF	TGTGCCAGCTCCCAAGTAGTGGATACGCAGTATTTT